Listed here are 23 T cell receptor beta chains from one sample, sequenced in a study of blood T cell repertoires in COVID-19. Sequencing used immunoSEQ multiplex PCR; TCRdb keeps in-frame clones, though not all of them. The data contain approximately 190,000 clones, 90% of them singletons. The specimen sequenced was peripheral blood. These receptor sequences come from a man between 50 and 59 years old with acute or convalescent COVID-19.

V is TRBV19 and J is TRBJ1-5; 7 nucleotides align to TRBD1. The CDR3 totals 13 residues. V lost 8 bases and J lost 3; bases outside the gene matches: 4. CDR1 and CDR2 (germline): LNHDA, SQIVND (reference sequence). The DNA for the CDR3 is TGTGCCAGTTGTGACAGGGACAATCAGCCCCAGCATTTT. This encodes CASCDRDNQPQHF.

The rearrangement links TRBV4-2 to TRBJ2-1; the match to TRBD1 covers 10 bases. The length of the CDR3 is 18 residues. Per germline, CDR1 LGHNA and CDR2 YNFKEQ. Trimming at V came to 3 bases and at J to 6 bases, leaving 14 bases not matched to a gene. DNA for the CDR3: TGTGCCAGCAGCCAGACAGGGGGCGCTGGAGGTTCTGGCAATGAGCAGTTCTTC. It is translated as CASSQTGGAGGSGNEQFF.

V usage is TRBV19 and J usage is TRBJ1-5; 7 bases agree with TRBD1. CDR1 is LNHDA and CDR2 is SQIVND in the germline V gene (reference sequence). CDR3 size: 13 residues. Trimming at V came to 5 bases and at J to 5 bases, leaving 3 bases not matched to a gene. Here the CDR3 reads CASSPGQYQPQHF. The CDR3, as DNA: TGTGCCAGTAGTCCGGGACAGTATCAGCCCCAGCATTTT.

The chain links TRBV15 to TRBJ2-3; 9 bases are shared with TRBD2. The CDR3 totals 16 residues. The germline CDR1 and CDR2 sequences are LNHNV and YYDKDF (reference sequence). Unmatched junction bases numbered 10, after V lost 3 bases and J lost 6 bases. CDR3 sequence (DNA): TGTGCCACCAGCAGGAATGCAGCGGGAGGAGGGGATACGCAGTATTTT. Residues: CATSRNAAGGGDTQYF.

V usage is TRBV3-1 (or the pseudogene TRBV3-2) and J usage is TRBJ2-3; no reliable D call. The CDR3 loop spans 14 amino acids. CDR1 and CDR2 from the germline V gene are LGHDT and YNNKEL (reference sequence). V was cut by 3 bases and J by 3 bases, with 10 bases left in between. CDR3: CASSHFAVTDTQYF. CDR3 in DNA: TGTGCCAGCAGCCATTTCGCAGTGACAGATACGCAGTATTTT.

The CDR3 coding sequence is TGTGCCACCAGTGCCCTGGGGCGGGGGCCGTCCTACAATGAGCAGTTCTTC. It yields the protein CATSALGRGPSYNEQFF. The genes are TRBV24-1 and TRBJ2-1; D might be TRBD2 (7 bases). The ends were cut back, 5 bases at V and 1 base at J, with 17 bases in the middle. The CDR3 extends over 17 amino acids. Germline V gives CDR1 KGHDR, CDR2 SFDVKD.

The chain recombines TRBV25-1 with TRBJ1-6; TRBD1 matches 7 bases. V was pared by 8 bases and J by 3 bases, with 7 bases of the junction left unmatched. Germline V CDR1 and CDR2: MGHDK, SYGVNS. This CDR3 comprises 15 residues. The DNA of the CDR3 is TGTGCCAGCTCAAGGGACAGTGACTATAATTCACCCCTCCACTTT. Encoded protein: CASSRDSDYNSPLHF.

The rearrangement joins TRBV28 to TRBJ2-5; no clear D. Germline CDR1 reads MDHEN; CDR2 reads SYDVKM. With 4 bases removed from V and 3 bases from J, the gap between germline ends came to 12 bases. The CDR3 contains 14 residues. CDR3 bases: TGTGCCAGCAGTTCCCCAATCCCCAAAGAGACCCAGTACTTC. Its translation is CASSSPIPKETQYF.

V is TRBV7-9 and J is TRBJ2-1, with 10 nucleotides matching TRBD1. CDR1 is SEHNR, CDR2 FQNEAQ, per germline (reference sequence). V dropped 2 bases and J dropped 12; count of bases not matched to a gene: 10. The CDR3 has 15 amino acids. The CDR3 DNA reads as TGTGCCAGCAGCTTAAGGGACAGGGGCTCTACGGGGCAGTTCTTC. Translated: CASSLRDRGSTGQFF.

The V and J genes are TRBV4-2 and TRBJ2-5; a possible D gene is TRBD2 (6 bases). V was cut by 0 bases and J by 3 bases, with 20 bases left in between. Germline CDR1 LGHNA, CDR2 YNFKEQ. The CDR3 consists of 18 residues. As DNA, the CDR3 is TGTGCCAGCAGCCAAGATATTCTTAGGACGGGAGAGAAAGAGACCCAGTACTTC. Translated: CASSQDILRTGEKETQYF.

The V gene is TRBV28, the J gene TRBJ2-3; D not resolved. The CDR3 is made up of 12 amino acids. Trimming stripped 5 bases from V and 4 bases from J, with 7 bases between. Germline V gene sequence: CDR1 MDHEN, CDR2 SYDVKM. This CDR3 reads CASSAASDTQYF. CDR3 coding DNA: TGTGCCAGCAGTGCAGCGTCAGATACGCAGTATTTT.

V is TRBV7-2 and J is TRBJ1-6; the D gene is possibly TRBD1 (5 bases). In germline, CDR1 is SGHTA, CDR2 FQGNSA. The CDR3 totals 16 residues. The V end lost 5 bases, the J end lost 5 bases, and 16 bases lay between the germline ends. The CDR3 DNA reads TGTGCCAGCAGCCAGCAGGGAATTAGTAATAATTCACCCCTCCACTTT. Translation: CASSQQGISNNSPLHF.

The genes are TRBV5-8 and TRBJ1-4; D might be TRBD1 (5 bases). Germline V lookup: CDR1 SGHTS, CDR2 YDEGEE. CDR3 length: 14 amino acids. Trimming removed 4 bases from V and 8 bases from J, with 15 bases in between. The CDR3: CASSRERAGEKLFF. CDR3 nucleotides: TGTGCCAGCAGCCGGGAGAGAGCAGGGGAAAAACTGTTTTTT.

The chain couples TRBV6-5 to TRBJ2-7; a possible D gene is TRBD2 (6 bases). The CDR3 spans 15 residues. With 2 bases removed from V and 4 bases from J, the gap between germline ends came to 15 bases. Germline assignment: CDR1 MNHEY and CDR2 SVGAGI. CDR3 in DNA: TGTGCCAGCAGTTACCACCGCCCAGGGAGGTACGAGCAGTACTTC. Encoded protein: CASSYHRPGRYEQYF.

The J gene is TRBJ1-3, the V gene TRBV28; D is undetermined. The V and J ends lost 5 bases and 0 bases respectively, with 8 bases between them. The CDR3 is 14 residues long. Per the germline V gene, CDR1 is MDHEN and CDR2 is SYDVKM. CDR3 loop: CASSIPGSGNTIYF. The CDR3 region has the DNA TGTGCCAGCAGTATTCCAGGCTCTGGAAACACCATATATTTT.

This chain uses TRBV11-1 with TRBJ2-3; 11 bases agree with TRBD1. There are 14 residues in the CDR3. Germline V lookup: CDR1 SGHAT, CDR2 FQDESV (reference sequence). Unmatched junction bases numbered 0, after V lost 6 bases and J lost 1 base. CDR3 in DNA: TGTGCCAGCAGGGGACAGGGGGGCACAGATACGCAGTATTTT. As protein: CASRGQGGTDTQYF.

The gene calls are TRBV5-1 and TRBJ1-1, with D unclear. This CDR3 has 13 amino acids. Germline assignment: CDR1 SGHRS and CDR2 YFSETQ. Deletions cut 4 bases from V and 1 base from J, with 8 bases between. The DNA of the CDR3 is TGCGCCAGCAGCCAGGATAAGAACACTGAAGCTTTCTTT. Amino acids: CASSQDKNTEAFF.

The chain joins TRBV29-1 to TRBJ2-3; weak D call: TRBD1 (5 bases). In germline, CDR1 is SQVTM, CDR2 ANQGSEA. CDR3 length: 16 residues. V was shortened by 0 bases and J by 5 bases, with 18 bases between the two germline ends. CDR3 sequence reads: CSVEDWGGPLQDTQYF. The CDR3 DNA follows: TGCAGCGTTGAAGATTGGGGCGGACCGTTGCAAGATACGCAGTATTTT.

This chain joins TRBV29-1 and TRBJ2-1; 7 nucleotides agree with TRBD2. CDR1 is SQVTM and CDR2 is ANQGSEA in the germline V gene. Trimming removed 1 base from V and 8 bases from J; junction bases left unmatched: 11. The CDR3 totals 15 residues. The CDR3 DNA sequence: TGCAGCGTTGAAGGAGGGGCGGGAGCAAGGGATGAGCAGTTCTTC. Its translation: CSVEGGAGARDEQFF.

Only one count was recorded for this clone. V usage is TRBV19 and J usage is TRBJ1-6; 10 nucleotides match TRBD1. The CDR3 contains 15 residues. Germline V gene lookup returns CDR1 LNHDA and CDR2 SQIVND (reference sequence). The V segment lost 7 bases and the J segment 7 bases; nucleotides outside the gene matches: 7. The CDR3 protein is CASKVDRGRNSPLHF. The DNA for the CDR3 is TGTGCCAGTAAAGTGGACAGGGGGAGAAATTCACCCCTCCACTTT.

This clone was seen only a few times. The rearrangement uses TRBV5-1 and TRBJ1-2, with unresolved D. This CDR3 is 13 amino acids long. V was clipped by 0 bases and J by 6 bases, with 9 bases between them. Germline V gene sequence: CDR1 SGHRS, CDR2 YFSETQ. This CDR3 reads CASSLGQFNGYTF. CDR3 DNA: TGCGCCAGCAGCTTGGGTCAGTTCAATGGCTACACCTTC.

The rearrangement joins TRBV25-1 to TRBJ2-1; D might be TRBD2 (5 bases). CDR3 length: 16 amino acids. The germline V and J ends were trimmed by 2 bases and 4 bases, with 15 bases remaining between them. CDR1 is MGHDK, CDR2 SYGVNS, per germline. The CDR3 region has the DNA TGTGCCAGCAGTGAACAACTAGTTTTCGGTTACAATGAGCAGTTCTTC. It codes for CASSEQLVFGYNEQFF.

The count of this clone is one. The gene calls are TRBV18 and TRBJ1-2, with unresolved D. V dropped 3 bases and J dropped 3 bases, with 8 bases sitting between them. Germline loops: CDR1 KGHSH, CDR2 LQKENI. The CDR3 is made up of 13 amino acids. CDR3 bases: TGTGCCAGCTCACCTCAGGAATACTATGGCTACACCTTC. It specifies CASSPQEYYGYTF.